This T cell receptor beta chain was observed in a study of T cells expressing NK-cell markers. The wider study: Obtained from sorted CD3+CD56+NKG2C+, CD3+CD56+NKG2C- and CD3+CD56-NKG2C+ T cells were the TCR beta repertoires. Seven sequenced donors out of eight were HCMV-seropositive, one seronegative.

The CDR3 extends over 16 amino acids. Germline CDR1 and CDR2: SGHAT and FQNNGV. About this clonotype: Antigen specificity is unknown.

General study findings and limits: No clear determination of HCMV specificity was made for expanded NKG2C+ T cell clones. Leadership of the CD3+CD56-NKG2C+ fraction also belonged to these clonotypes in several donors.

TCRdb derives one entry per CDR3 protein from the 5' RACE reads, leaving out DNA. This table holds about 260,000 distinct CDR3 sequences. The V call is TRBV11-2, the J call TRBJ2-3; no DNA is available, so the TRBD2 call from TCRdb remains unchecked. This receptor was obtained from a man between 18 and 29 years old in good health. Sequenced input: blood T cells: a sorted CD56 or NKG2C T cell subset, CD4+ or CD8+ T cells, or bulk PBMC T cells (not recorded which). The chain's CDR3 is CASSLLFGRAADTQYF.